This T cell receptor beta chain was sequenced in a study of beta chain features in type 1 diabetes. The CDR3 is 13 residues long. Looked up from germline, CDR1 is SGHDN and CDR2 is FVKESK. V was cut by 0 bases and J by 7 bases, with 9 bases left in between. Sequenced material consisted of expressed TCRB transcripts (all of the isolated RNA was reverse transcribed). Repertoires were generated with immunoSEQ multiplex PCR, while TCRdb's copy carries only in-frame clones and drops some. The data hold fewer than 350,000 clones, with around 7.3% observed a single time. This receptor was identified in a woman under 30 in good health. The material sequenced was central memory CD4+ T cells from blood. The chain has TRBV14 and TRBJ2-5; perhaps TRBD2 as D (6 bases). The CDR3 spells CASSQERGGTQYF. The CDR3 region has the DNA TGTGCCAGCAGCCAAGAGCGGGGTGGGACCCAGTACTTC.